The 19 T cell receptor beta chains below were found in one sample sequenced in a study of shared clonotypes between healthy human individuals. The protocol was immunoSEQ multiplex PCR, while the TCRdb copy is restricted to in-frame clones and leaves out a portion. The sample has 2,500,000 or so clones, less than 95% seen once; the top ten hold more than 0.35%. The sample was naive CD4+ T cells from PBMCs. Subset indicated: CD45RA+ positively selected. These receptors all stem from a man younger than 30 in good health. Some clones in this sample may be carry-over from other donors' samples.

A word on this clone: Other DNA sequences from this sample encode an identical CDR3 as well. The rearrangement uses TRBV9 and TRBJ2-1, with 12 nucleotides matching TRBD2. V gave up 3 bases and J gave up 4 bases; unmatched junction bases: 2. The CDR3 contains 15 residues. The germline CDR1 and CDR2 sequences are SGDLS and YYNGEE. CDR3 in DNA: TGTGCCAGCAGCGAAACTAGCGGGAGGTACAATGAGCAGTTCTTC. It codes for CASSETSGRYNEQFF.

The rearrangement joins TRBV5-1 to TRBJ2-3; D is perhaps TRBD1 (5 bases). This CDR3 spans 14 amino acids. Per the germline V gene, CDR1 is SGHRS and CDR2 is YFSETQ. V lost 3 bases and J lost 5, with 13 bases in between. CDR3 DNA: TGCGCCAGCAGCTCAGGGCGCCTACGAGATACGCAGTATTTT. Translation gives CASSSGRLRDTQYF.

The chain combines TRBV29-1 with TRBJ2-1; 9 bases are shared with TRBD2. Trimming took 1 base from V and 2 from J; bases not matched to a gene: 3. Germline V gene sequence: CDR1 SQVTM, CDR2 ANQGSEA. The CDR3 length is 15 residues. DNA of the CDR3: TGCAGCGTTGAAGGCGGGAGGGCTCCCTACAATGAGCAGTTCTTC. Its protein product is CSVEGGRAPYNEQFF.

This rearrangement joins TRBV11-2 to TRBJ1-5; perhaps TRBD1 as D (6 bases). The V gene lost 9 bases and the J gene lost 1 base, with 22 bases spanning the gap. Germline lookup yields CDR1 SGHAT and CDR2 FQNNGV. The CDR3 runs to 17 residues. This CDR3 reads CASNESCGTPSNQPQHF. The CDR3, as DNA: TGTGCCAGTAACGAGTCTTGCGGGACACCGAGCAATCAGCCCCAGCATTTT.

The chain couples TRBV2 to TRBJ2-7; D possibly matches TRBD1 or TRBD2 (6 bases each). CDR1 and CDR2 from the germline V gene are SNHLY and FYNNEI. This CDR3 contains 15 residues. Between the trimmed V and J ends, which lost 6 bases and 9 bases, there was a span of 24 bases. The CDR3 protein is CASRKRGPGASGQYF. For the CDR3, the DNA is TGTGCCAGCAGGAAGAGGGGCCCGGGGGCCAGCGGGCAGTACTTC.

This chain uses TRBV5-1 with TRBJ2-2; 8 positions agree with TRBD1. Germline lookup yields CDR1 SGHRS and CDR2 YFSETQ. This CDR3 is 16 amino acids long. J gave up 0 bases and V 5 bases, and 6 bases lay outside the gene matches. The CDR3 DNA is TGCGCCAGCAGTTGGCAGGGGGCAACGAACACCGGGGAGCTGTTTTTT. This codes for CASSWQGATNTGELFF.

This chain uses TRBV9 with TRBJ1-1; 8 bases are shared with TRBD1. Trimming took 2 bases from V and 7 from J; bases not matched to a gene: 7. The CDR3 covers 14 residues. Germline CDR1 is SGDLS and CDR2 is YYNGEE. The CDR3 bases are TGTGCCAGCAGCGTTACATGGACAGGGAGTGAAGCTTTCTTT. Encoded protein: CASSVTWTGSEAFF.

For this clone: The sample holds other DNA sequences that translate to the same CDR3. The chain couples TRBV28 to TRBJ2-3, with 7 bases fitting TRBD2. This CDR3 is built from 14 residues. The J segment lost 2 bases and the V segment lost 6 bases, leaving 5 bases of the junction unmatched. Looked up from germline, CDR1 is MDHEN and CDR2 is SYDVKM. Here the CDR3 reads CASSIAGSTDTQYF. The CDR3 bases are TGTGCCAGCAGCATAGCGGGTTCCACAGATACGCAGTATTTT.

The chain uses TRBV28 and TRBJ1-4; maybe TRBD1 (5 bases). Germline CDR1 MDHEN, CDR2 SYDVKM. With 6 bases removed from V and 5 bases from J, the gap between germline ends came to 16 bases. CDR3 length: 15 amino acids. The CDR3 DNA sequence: TGTGCCAGCAGATCCGGGGGGAGTGGAAATGAAAAACTGTTTTTT. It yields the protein CASRSGGSGNEKLFF.

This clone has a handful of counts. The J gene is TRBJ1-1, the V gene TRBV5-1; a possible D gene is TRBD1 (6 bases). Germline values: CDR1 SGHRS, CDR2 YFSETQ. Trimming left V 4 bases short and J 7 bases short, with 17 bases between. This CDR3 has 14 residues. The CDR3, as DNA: TGCGCCAGCAGCCTACAGGGTCCCGAAGATGAAGCTTTCTTT. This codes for CASSLQGPEDEAFF.

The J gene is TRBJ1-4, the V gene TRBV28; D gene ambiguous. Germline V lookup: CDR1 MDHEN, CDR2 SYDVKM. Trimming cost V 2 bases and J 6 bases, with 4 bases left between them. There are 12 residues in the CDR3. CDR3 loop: CASSLLYEKLFF. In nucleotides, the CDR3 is TGTGCCAGCAGTTTACTATATGAAAAACTGTTTTTT.

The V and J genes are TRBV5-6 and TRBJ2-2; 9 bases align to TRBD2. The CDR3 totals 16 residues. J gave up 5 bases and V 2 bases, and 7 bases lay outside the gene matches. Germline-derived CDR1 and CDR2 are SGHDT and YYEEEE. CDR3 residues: CASSLWREGLTGELFF. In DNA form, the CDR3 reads TGTGCCAGCAGCTTATGGCGGGAGGGCCTTACCGGGGAGCTGTTTTTT.

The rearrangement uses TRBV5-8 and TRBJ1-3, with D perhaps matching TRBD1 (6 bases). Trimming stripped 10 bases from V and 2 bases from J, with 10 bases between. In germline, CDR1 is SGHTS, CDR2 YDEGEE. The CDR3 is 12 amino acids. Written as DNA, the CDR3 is TGTGCCGGGGGGGCGCCTGGAAACACCATATATTTT. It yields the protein CAGGAPGNTIYF.

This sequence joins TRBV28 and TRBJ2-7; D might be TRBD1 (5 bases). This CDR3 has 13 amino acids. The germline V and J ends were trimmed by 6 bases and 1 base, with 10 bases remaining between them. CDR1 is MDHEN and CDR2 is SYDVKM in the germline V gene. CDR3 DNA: TGTGCCAGCAGGGTGGGGCCTTCCTACGAGCAGTACTTC. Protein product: CASRVGPSYEQYF.

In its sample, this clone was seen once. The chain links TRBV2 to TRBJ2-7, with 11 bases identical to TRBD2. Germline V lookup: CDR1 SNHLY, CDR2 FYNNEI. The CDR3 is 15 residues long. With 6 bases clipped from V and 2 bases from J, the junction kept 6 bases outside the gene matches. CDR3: CASRAGLAETYEQYF. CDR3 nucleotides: TGTGCCAGCAGGGCGGGACTAGCGGAAACCTACGAGCAGTACTTC. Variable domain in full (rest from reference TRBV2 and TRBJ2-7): EPEVTQTPSHQVTQMGQEVILRCVPISNHLYFYWYRQILGQKVEFLVSFYNNEISEKSEIFDDQFSVERPDGSNFTLKIRSTKLEDSAMYFCASRAGLAETYEQYFGPGTRLTVT.

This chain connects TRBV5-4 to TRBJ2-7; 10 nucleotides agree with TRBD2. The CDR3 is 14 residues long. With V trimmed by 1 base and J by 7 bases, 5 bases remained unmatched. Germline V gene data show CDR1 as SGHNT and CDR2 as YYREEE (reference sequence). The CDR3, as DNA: TGTGCCAGCAGCTTGACGCTAGCGGGAGATGAGCAGTACTTC. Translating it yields CASSLTLAGDEQYF.

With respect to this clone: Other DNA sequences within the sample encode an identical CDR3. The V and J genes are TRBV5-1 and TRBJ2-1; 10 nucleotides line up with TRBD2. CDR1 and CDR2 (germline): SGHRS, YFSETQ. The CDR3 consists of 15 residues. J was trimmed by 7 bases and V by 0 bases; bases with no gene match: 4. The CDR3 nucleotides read TGCGCCAGCAGCTTGGCCCTAGCGGGAGTAAATGAGCAGTTCTTC. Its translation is CASSLALAGVNEQFF.

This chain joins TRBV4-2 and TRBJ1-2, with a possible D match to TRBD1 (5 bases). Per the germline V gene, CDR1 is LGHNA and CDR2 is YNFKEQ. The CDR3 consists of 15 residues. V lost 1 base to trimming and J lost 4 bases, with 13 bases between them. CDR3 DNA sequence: TGTGCCAGCAGCCAAGCCCGGGACGGTAGCTATGGCTACACCTTC. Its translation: CASSQARDGSYGYTF.

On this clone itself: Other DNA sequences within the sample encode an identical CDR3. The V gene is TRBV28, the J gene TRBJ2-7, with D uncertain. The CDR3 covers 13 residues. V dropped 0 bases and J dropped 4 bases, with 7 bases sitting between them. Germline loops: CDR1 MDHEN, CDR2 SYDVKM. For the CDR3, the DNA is TGTGCCAGCAGTTTATGGGGTACTTACGAGCAGTACTTC. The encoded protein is CASSLWGTYEQYF. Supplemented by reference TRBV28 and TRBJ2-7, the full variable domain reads DVKVTQSSRYLVKRTGEKVFLECVQDMDHENMFWYRQDPGLGLRLIYFSYDVKMKEKGDIPEGYSVSREKKERFSLILESASTNQTSMYLCASSLWGTYEQYFGPGTRLTVT.